What follows are 11 T cell receptor beta chains derived from one specimen sequenced in a study of blood T cells in healthy people across ages. Alongside a J-beta primer mix, a sample-barcoded 5' primer served in a second PCR lasting about 7 to 11 cycles. Using its own MiXCR run on the 5' RACE reads, TCRdb lists one record per CDR3 protein. Of 450,000 to 700,000 distinct CDR3 sequences listed, 27% were seen once; the top ten hold less than 20%. Specimen: blood. Every receptor here comes from a woman between 70 and 85 years old in good health.

This sequence joins TRBV12-3 or TRBV12-4 and TRBJ2-6; D is unclear. This CDR3 has 15 amino acids. Trimming pared 4 bases from V and 0 bases from J, leaving 7 bases between. CDR3 bases: TGTGCCAGCAGTTACGCGAGCTCTGGGGCCAACGTCCTGACTTTC. It yields the protein CASSYASSGANVLTF.

The chain recombines TRBV20-1 with TRBJ2-4, with 7 nucleotides matching TRBD2. Germline trimming cut 7 bases from V and 4 bases from J; bases unmatched to any gene: 4. Germline CDR1 and CDR2: DFQATT and SNEGSKA (reference sequence). This CDR3 contains 12 residues. In nucleotides, the CDR3 is TGCAGTGTCGGGGGGTTTAAAAACATTCAGTACTTC. This encodes CSVGGFKNIQYF.

The table lists this clonotype with a count of one. This sequence joins TRBV5-1 and TRBJ1-1; no reliable D call. V shed 2 bases and J shed 1 base, with 12 bases lying between them. Germline V lookup: CDR1 SGHRS, CDR2 YFSETQ. This CDR3 contains 15 residues. The DNA for the CDR3 is TGCGCCAGCAGCTTTTTGGGGAGTTCGAACACTGAAGCTTTCTTT. Its protein is CASSFLGSSNTEAFF.

This sequence joins TRBV10-3 and TRBJ2-5; D is unresolved. CDR3 length equals 13 residues. Germline V gene lookup returns CDR1 ENHRY and CDR2 SYGVKD. Trimming cost V 4 bases and J 2 bases, with 8 bases left between them. CDR3 residues: CAISGYKQETQYF. The DNA of the CDR3 is TGTGCCATCAGTGGTTACAAACAAGAGACCCAGTACTTC.

Concerning this clonotype itself: It may be a read error: a sequence one base away is much more abundant. The rearrangement joins TRBV5-1 to TRBJ2-1; TRBD2 aligns across 8 bases. The CDR3 is 15 residues long. CDR1 and CDR2 from the germline V gene are SGHRS and YFSETQ. CDR3 nucleotides: TGCGCCAGCAGCGTTAGCGGGGCTTCCTACAATGAGCGGTTCTTC. Protein sequence: CASSVSGASYNERFF.

This clonotype was observed a few times. The V and J genes are TRBV29-1 and TRBJ2-5; tentative D call: TRBD2 (6 bases). This CDR3 is 14 amino acids long. Germline V CDR1 and CDR2: SQVTM, ANQGSEA. Trimming removed 6 bases from V and 5 bases from J, with 19 bases in between. CDR3 coding DNA: TGCAGCGTGCCTTTGAGCGCGGGGCGGGAGACCCAGTACTTC. Amino acids: CSVPLSAGRETQYF.

This clonotype was observed a handful of times. The CDR3 DNA is TGTGCCAGCAGCTTGACGGGACTGAAGAACACTGAAGCTTTCTTT. Translated: CASSLTGLKNTEAFF. J is TRBJ1-1 and V is TRBV7-9; D might be TRBD1 (5 bases). CDR1 SEHNR and CDR2 FQNEAQ come from the germline V gene (reference sequence). The V gene lost 3 bases and the J gene lost 1 base, with 12 bases spanning the gap. The CDR3 covers 15 residues. Variable domain in full (rest from reference TRBV7-9 and TRBJ1-1): DTGVSQNPRHKITKRGQNVTFRCDPISEHNRLYWYRQTLGQGPEFLTYFQNEAQLEKSRLLSDRFSAERPKGSFSTLEIQRTEQGDSAMYLCASSLTGLKNTEAFFGQGTRLTVV.

Only a few counts were recorded for this clonotype. The rearrangement uses TRBV3-1 and TRBJ1-1, with D possibly TRBD1 on 5 matching bases. V was clipped by 3 bases and J by 8 bases, with 13 bases between them. The V gene's germline CDR1 is LGHDT and CDR2 YNNKEL (reference sequence). This CDR3 is 13 amino acids long. CDR3: CASSHASRTEAFF. The CDR3 DNA is TGTGCCAGCAGCCATGCATCGAGGACAGAAGCTTTCTTT.

The chain carries TRBV3-1 and TRBJ2-1, with D perhaps matching TRBD2 (5 bases). This CDR3 region has 13 residues. The germline V gene encodes CDR1 LGHDT and CDR2 YNNKEL (reference sequence). The V and J ends lost 1 base and 15 bases respectively, with 16 bases between them. The CDR3 DNA is TGTGCCAGCAGCCAAGTTGTCGGGGAAGGTCCGTTCTTC. Translation gives CASSQVVGEGPFF.

Here the CDR3 reads CASSKSAAANYGYTF. The CDR3 DNA sequence: TGTGCCAGCAGCAAGTCTGCAGCCGCCAACTATGGCTACACCTTC. The chain is built from TRBV11-3 and TRBJ1-2, with D unclear. With 5 bases removed from V and 2 bases from J, the gap between germline ends came to 15 bases. The CDR3 has 15 residues. Germline values: CDR1 SGHNT, CDR2 YENEEA.

The chain combines TRBV5-1 with TRBJ2-7; a weak D match, TRBD2 (6 bases). This CDR3 region has 15 residues. Trimming shortened V by 0 bases and J by 0 bases, and 10 bases separated the two germline ends. CDR1 is SGHRS and CDR2 is YFSETQ in the germline V gene. This chain's CDR3 is CASSLDAGSSYEQYF. The CDR3 coding sequence is TGCGCCAGCAGCTTGGATGCGGGAAGCTCCTACGAGCAGTACTTC.